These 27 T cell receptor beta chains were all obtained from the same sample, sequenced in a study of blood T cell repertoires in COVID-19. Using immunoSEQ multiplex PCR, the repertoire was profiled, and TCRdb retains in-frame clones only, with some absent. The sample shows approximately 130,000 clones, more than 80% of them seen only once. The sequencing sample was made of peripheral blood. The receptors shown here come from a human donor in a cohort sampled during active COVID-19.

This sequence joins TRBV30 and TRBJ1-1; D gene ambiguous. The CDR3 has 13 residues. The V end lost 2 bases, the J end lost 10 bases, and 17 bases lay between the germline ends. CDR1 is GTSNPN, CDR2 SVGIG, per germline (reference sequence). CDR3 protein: CAWSHRGTRGAFF. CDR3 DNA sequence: TGTGCCTGGAGTCACCGGGGTACGAGAGGAGCTTTCTTT.

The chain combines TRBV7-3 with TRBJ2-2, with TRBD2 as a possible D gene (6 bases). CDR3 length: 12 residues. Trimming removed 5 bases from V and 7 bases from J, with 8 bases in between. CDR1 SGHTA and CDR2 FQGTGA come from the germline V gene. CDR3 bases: TGTGCCAGCAGCCCCGGGGGCGGGGAGCTGTTTTTT. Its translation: CASSPGGGELFF.

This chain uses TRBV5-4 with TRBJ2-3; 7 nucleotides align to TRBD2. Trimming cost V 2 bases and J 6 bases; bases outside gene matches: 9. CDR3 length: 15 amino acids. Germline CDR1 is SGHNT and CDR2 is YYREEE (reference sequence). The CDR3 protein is CASSFPSGVGDTQYF. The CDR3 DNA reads TGTGCCAGCAGCTTCCCTAGCGGAGTTGGGGATACGCAGTATTTT.

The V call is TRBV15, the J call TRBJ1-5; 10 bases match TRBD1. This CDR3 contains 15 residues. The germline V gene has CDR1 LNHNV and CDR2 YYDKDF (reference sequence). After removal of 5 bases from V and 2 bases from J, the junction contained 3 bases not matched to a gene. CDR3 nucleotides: TGTGCCACCAGCCCGGACAGGGGGGGCAATCAGCCCCAGCATTTT. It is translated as CATSPDRGGNQPQHF.

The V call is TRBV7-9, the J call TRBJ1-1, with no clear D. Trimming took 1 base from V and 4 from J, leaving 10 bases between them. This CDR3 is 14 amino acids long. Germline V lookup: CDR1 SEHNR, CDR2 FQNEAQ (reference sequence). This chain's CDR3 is CASSLGGVSTEAFF. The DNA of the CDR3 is TGTGCCAGCAGCTTAGGAGGCGTAAGCACTGAAGCTTTCTTT.

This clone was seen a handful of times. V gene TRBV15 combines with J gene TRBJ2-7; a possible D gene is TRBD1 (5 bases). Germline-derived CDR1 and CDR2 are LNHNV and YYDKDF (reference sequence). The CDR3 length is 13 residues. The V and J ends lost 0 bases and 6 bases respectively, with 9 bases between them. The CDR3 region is CATSRDRQGEQYV. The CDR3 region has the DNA TGTGCCACCAGCAGAGACAGGCAGGGCGAGCAGTACGTC.

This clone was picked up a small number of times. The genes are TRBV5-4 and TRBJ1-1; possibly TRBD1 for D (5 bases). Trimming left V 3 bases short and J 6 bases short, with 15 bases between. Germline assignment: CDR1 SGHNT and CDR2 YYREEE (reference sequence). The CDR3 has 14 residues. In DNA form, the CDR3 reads TGTGCCAGCAGCTGGGGGGGGTCTTGGGCTGAAGCTTTCTTT. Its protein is CASSWGGSWAEAFF.

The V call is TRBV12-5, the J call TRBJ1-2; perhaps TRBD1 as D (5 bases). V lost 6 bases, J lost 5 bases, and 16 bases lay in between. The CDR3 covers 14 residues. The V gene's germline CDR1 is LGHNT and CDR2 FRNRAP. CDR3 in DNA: TGTGCTAGTGGGCTCGCGGGACTCGAATATGGCTACACCTTC. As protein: CASGLAGLEYGYTF.

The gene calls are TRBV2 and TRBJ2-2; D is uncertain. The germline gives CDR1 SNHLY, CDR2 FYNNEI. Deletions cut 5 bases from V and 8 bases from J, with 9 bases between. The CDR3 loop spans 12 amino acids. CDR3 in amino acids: CASSSSRGELFF. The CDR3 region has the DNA TGTGCCAGCAGTTCCTCTCGGGGGGAGCTGTTTTTT.

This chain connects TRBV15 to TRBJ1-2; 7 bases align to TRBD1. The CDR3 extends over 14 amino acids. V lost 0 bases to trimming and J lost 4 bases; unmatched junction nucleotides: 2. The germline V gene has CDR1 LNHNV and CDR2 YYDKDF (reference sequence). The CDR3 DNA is TGTGCCACCAGCAGAGATCGACAGGGCTATGGCTACACCTTC. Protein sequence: CATSRDRQGYGYTF.

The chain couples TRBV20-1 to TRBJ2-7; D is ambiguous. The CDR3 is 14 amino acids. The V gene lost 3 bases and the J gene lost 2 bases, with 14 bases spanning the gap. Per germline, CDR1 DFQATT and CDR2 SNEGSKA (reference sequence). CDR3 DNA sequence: TGCAGTGCTAGTCCCCAGCAGGCTGCCTACGAGCAGTACTTC. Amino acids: CSASPQQAAYEQYF.

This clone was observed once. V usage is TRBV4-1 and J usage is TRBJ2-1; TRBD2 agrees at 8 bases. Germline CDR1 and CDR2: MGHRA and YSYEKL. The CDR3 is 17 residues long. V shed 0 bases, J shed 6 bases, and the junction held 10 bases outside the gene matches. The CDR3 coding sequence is TGCGCCAGCAGCCAAGATCCGGCGGGAGGCCTCATCAATGAGCAGTTCTTC. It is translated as CASSQDPAGGLINEQFF.

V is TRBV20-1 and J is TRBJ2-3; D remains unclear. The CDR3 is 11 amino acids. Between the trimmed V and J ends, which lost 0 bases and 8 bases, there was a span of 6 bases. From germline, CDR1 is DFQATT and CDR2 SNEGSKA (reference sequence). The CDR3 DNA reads TGCAGTGCTAGAGATCTAGGTACGCAGTATTTT. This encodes CSARDLGTQYF.

The CDR3 spells CASSLGQGSYGYTF. As DNA, the CDR3 is TGTGCCAGCAGCTTAGGGCAGGGTAGCTATGGCTACACCTTC. The chain combines TRBV7-8 with TRBJ1-2; a weak D match, TRBD1 (5 bases). CDR3 size: 14 residues. The germline V and J ends were trimmed by 1 base and 4 bases, with 10 bases remaining between them. CDR1 is SGHVS, CDR2 FQNEAQ, per germline.

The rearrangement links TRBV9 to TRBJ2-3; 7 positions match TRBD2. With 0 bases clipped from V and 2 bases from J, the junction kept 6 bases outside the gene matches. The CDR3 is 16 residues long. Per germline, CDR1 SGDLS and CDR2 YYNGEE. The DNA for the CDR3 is TGTGCCAGCAGCGTAGCCGGGAGGCCGACCACAGATACGCAGTATTTT. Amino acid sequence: CASSVAGRPTTDTQYF.

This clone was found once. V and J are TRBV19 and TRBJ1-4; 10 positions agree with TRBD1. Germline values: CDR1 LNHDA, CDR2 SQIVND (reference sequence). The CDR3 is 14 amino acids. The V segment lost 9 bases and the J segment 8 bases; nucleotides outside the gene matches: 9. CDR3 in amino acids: CASYDRGLEEKLFF. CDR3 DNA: TGTGCCAGCTACGACAGGGGGCTTGAGGAAAAACTGTTTTTT.

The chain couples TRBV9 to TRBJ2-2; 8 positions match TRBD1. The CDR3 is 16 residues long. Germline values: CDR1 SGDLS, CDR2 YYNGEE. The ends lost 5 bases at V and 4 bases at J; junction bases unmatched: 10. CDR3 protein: CASRPTGGSLTGELFF. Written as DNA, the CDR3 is TGTGCCAGCAGACCCACAGGGGGGAGTCTCACCGGGGAGCTGTTTTTT. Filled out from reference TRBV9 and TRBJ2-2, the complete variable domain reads DSGVTQTPKHLITATGQRVTLRCSPRSGDLSVYWYQQSLDQGLQFLIQYYNGEERAKGNILERFSAQQFPDLHSELNLSSLELGDSALYFCASRPTGGSLTGELFFGEGSRLTVL.

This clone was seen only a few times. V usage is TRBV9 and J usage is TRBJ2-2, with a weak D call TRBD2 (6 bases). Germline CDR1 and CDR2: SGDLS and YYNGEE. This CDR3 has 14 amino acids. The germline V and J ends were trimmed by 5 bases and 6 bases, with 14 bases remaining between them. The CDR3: CASRAGRVSGELFF. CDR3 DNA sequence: TGTGCCAGCAGAGCGGGCAGGGTATCCGGGGAGCTGTTTTTT.

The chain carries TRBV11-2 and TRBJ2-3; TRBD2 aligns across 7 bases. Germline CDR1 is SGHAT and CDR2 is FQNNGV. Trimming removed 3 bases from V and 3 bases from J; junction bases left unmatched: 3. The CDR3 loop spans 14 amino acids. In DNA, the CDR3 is TGTGCCAGCAGCTTGGTGGGAGGGACAGATACGCAGTATTTT. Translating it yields CASSLVGGTDTQYF.

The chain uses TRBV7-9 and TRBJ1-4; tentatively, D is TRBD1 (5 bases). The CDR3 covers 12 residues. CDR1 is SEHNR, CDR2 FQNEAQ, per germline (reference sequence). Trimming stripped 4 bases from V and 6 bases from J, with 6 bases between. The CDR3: CASSSRDEKLFF. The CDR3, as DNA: TGTGCCAGCAGCTCCAGGGATGAAAAACTGTTTTTT.

CDR3 bases: TGTGCCAGCAGTGTAAGAGGACAGGTCAATCAGCCCCAGCATTTT. It specifies CASSVRGQVNQPQHF. This chain uses TRBV2 with TRBJ1-5; 7 bases align to TRBD1. CDR1 is SNHLY and CDR2 is FYNNEI in the germline V gene. The J segment lost 3 bases and the V segment lost 4 bases, leaving 6 bases of the junction unmatched. The CDR3 totals 15 residues.

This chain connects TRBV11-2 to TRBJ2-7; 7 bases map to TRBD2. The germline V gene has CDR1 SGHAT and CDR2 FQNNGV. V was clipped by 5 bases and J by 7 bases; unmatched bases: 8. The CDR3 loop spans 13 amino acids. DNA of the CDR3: TGTGCCAGCAGCATCGGACTAGGGGCTGAGCAGTACTTC. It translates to CASSIGLGAEQYF.

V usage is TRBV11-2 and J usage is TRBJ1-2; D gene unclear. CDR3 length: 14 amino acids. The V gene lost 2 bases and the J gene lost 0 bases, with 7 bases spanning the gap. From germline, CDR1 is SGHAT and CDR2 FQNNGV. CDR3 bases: TGTGCCAGCAGCTTATTAAGAGCTAACTATGGCTACACCTTC. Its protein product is CASSLLRANYGYTF. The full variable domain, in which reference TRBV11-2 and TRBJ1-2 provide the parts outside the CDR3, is EAGVAQSPRYKIIEKRQSVAFWCNPISGHATLYWYQQILGQGPKLLIQFQNNGVVDDSQLPKDRFSAERLKGVDSTLKIQPAKLEDSAVYLCASSLLRANYGYTFGSGTRLTVV.

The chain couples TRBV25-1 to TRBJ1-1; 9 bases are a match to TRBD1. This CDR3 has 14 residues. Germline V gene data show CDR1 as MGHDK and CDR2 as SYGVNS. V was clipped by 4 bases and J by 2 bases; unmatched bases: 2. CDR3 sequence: CASSAGQGNTEAFF. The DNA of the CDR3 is TGTGCCAGCAGTGCGGGACAGGGTAACACTGAAGCTTTCTTT.

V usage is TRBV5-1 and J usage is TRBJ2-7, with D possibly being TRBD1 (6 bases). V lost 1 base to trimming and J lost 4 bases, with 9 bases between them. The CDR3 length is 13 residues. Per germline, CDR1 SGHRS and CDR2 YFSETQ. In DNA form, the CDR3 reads TGCGCCAGCAGCTTGAGTACAGGGTACGAGCAGTACGTC. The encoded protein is CASSLSTGYEQYV.

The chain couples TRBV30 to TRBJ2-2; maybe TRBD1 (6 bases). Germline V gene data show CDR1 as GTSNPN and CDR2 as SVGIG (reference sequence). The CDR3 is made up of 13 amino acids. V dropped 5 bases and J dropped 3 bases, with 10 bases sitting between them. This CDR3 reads CAWHGQYTGELFF. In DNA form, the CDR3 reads TGTGCCTGGCACGGACAGTACACCGGGGAGCTGTTTTTT.

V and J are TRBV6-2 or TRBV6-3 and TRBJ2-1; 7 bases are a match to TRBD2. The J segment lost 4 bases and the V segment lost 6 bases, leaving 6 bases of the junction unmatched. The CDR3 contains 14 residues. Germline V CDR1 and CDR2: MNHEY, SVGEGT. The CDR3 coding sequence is TGTGCCAGCAGCCTGCGGGGGAGTTACAATGAGCAGTTCTTC. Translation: CASSLRGSYNEQFF.